This T cell receptor (beta chain) was recorded in a study of T-cell reconstitution after alpha-beta-depleted transplantation in children. Molecular barcoding with unique molecular identifiers was used for the TCRbeta library. TCRdb used MiXCR to reprocess the PCR reads, holding one entry per CDR3 protein. The table has around 270,000 distinct CDR3 sequences, around 9.1% seen once. The CDR3 is made up of 16 amino acids. V was clipped by 0 bases and J by 3 bases, with 13 bases between them. Looked up from germline, CDR1 is LGHNA and CDR2 is YNFKEQ. This clonotype has a count of ten or more. Sequencing was performed on PBMCs, taken before TCRalphabeta/CD19-depleted stem cell transplant. This receptor was taken from a boy younger than two with acute myeloid leukemia, due to receive a stem cell transplant. The genes are TRBV4-2 and TRBJ2-3, with D tentatively TRBD2 (7 bases). CDR3 protein: CASSQDWEGGTDTQYF. For the CDR3, the DNA is TGTGCCAGCAGCCAAGATTGGGAGGGGGGGACAGATACGCAGTATTTT.